This T cell receptor (beta chain) was profiled in a study of radiotherapy plus CTLA-4 blockade in lung cancer. Turning to the study itself: Objective response was observed in over 15% of patients, and disease control in 31%. Broader study findings: Researchers report tumor-derived TCR clones expanding in blood after radiotherapy plus ipilimumab. The authors reported that early blood T cell clone dynamics, with interferon-beta, best predicted response.

A word on this clone: Its antigen is still unknown.

Profiling relied on immunoSEQ multiplex PCR, and the TCRdb table lists in-frame clones only, not all of them. The sample records more than 90,000 clones, around nine tenths being singletons. People whose metastatic non-small-cell lung cancer was chemo-refractory got focal radiation along with CTLA-4 blockade by ipilimumab. The CDR3 runs to 14 residues. V lost 3 bases and J 3 bases, leaving 10 bases between the germline ends. Germline values: CDR1 MGHRA, CDR2 YSYEKL. V usage is TRBV4-1 and J usage is TRBJ2-3; D perhaps matches TRBD2 (6 bases). The material was peripheral blood, obtained from a patient treated with radiotherapy plus ipilimumab. The TCR originated in a human donor with non-small cell lung cancer that progressed on radiotherapy plus ipilimumab. The CDR3 protein is CASSQTRGTDTQYF. The CDR3 DNA follows: TGCGCCAGCAGCCAGACCCGGGGGACAGATACGCAGTATTTT.